The 18 T cell receptor beta chains listed next were all sequenced from one sample in a study of post-analysis software for immune sequencing data. Notes on the study in general: TRBV segments more frequent in patients than in controls numbered roughly five and included TRBV5-6, TRBV5-1 and TRBV20-1.

Antigen specificity for these receptors is unknown. Prepared libraries of TCR beta cDNA carried unique molecular identifiers. Using its own MiXCR run on the PCR reads, TCRdb lists one record per CDR3 protein. In the table there are roughly 800,000 distinct CDR3 sequences, 40% to 55% of which are singletons. Sequencing was performed on blood. These receptors were collected from a girl under 18 with multiple sclerosis.

The genes are TRBV12-3 or TRBV12-4 and TRBJ2-5, with D possibly TRBD1 on 6 matching bases. V shed 6 bases and J shed 5 bases, with 19 bases lying between them. CDR3 length equals 15 residues. CDR3 protein: CASRTGTQPSETQYF. The CDR3 nucleotides are TGTGCCAGCAGAACCGGGACACAGCCTTCGGAGACCCAGTACTTC.

CDR3 bases: TGTGCCAGCAGTTTACGCAGGCTAAGGGACCAATCCGATGAGCAGTTCTTC. This encodes CASSLRRLRDQSDEQFF. This sequence joins TRBV28 and TRBJ2-1; D possibly uses TRBD1 or TRBD2 (5 bases each). Trimming left V 2 bases short and J 8 bases short, with 22 bases between. The CDR3 runs to 17 residues. In germline, CDR1 is MDHEN, CDR2 SYDVKM. The entire variable domain, with the rest obtained from reference TRBV28 and TRBJ2-1, is as follows: DVKVTQSSRYLVKRTGEKVFLECVQDMDHENMFWYRQDPGLGLRLIYFSYDVKMKEKGDIPEGYSVSREKKERFSLILESASTNQTSMYLCASSLRRLRDQSDEQFFGPGTRLTVL.

This clonotype was seen more than once but under ten times. The junction does not match germline at one end; this may be a read error. CDR3 in amino acids: CASSWWTSGRADTQYF. As DNA, the CDR3 is TGCGCCAGCAGCTGGTGGACTAGCGGGAGGGCAGATACGCAGTATTTT. J is TRBJ2-3 and V is TRBV7-9; 15 bases align to TRBD2. The CDR3 totals 16 residues. Germline V lookup: CDR1 SEHNR, CDR2 FQNEAQ (reference sequence).

The V call is TRBV30, the J call TRBJ1-6; 7 bases fit TRBD1. The CDR3 is 15 amino acids. The ends lost 7 bases at V and 5 bases at J; junction bases unmatched: 11. The germline CDR1 and CDR2 sequences are GTSNPN and SVGIG (reference sequence). The CDR3 bases are TGTGCCTCGGAGCTAATCGGGACAGATAATTCACCCCTCCACTTT. Residues: CASELIGTDNSPLHF. Variable domain in full (rest from reference TRBV30 and TRBJ1-6): SQTIHQWPATLVQPVGSPLSLECTVEGTSNPNLYWYRQAAGRGLQLLFYSVGIGQISSEVPQNLSASRPQDRQFILSSKKLLLSDSGFYLCASELIGTDNSPLHFGNGTRLTVT.

This clonotype was detected only a few times. The chain combines TRBV6-5 with TRBJ1-2, with D possibly matching TRBD1 (5 bases). V lost 2 bases, J lost 8 bases, and 12 bases lay in between. Germline V gene sequence: CDR1 MNHEY, CDR2 SVGAGI. This CDR3 has 13 residues. In DNA, the CDR3 is TGTGCCAGCAGTTACAAAGGGGCGGGAGGCTACACCTTC. This sequence encodes CASSYKGAGGYTF.

This clonotype was observed a handful of times. The chain joins TRBV5-1 to TRBJ2-5; 8 positions agree with TRBD1. The CDR3 sequence is 13 residues long. Unmatched junction bases numbered 5, after V lost 4 bases and J lost 6 bases. CDR1 and CDR2 (germline): SGHRS, YFSETQ. The CDR3 DNA is TGCGCCAGCAGCCCAGGGGGCGCTCAGACCCAGTACTTC. Amino acid sequence: CASSPGGAQTQYF.

This sequence joins TRBV4-1 and TRBJ2-7, with 10 bases that match TRBD2. CDR1 is MGHRA, CDR2 YSYEKL, per germline. The CDR3 loop spans 17 amino acids. V gave up 0 bases and J gave up 2 bases; unmatched junction bases: 7. The CDR3 DNA reads as TGCGCCAGCAGCCAAGAAGGAATAGCGGGAGGCCCCTACGAGCAGTACTTC. Translation: CASSQEGIAGGPYEQYF.

This clonotype appeared a few times. The rearrangement joins TRBV27 to TRBJ1-4; a possible D gene is TRBD1 (5 bases). Between the trimmed V and J ends, which lost 2 bases and 8 bases, there was a span of 18 bases. Germline CDR1 MNHEY, CDR2 SMNVEV (reference sequence). There are 16 residues in the CDR3. CDR3 sequence: CASSLTYQGEGEKLFF. In DNA form, the CDR3 reads TGTGCCAGCAGTTTAACCTATCAGGGTGAAGGGGAAAAACTGTTTTTT.

The chain recombines TRBV25-1 with TRBJ2-3, with D hard to call. This CDR3 comprises 13 residues. CDR1 and CDR2 (germline): MGHDK, SYGVNS. Between the trimmed V and J ends, which lost 2 bases and 0 bases, there was a span of 3 bases. The CDR3 nucleotides are TGTGCCAGCAGTGAACATAGCACAGATACGCAGTATTTT. Translating it yields CASSEHSTDTQYF.

This chain connects TRBV4-3 to TRBJ2-1; the match to TRBD2 covers 10 bases. Germline V lookup: CDR1 LGHNA, CDR2 YSLEER. V shed 4 bases and J 1 base; nucleotides not matched to a gene: 4. The CDR3 is made up of 16 amino acids. The CDR3 is CASSPSGSVSYNEQFF. The CDR3 DNA follows: TGCGCCAGCAGCCCTAGCGGGAGCGTATCCTACAATGAGCAGTTCTTC.

This clonotype was seen many times. The V and J genes are TRBV15 and TRBJ1-6, with D uncertain. The CDR3 extends over 12 amino acids. V lost 2 bases to trimming and J lost 8 bases, with 4 bases between them. Germline V gene sequence: CDR1 LNHNV, CDR2 YYDKDF (reference sequence). This CDR3 reads CATSRQDSPLHF. The CDR3, as DNA: TGTGCCACCAGCAGACAGGATTCACCCCTCCACTTT.

This chain links TRBV20-1 with TRBJ2-4; possibly TRBD2 for D (6 bases). The V and J ends lost 5 bases and 6 bases respectively, with 14 bases between them. This CDR3 is 13 amino acids long. CDR1 is DFQATT and CDR2 is SNEGSKA in the germline V gene (reference sequence). CDR3 protein: CSALGGPGNIQYF. Here the CDR3 DNA reads TGCAGTGCTCTCGGAGGGCCGGGAAACATTCAGTACTTC.

The chain carries TRBV20-1 and TRBJ2-1; D gene uncertain. From germline, CDR1 is DFQATT and CDR2 SNEGSKA (reference sequence). V was shortened by 1 base and J by 10 bases, with 20 bases between the two germline ends. This CDR3 is built from 15 residues. CDR3: CSARVRDPPGLEQFF. Written as DNA, the CDR3 is TGCAGTGCTAGAGTTCGAGATCCCCCCGGTTTGGAGCAGTTCTTC.

The rearrangement links TRBV9 to TRBJ2-3, with TRBD2 identical over 10 bases. The CDR3 consists of 17 residues. V was clipped by 4 bases and J by 4 bases; unmatched bases: 12. From germline, CDR1 is SGDLS and CDR2 YYNGEE. As DNA, the CDR3 is TGTGCCAGCAGCCCCAGAGGAGCGGGAGGGCAGTCAGATACGCAGTATTTT. Translation gives CASSPRGAGGQSDTQYF.

This clonotype occurred once. The rearrangement joins TRBV9 to TRBJ2-1; TRBD2 agrees at 9 bases. There are 15 residues in the CDR3. V was clipped by 1 base and J by 8 bases; unmatched bases: 7. The germline CDR1 and CDR2 sequences are SGDLS and YYNGEE. CDR3 sequence reads: CASSVRAGGGYEQFF. Here the CDR3 DNA reads TGTGCCAGCAGCGTACGAGCGGGAGGAGGCTATGAGCAGTTCTTC.

This clonotype was seen more than once but under ten times. This rearrangement joins TRBV15 to TRBJ2-1; 12 nucleotides match TRBD2. The CDR3 has 16 amino acids. From germline, CDR1 is LNHNV and CDR2 YYDKDF (reference sequence). Trimming removed 5 bases from V and 6 bases from J; junction bases left unmatched: 8. CDR3: CATSGGLAGAGNEQFF. The CDR3 coding sequence is TGTGCCACCAGCGGGGGACTAGCGGGTGCCGGCAATGAGCAGTTCTTC.

Only a few counts were recorded for this clonotype. J is TRBJ2-4 and V is TRBV5-1; D gene unclear. Trimming pared 4 bases from V and 0 bases from J, leaving 8 bases between. Germline V CDR1 and CDR2: SGHRS, YFSETQ. This CDR3 is 14 amino acids long. In DNA, the CDR3 is TGCGCCAGCAGCGATCCAGTAGCCAAAAACATTCAGTACTTC. Translation: CASSDPVAKNIQYF.

This clonotype appeared a few times. The rearrangement joins TRBV28 to TRBJ2-7; maybe TRBD2 (5 bases). Trimming shortened V by 4 bases and J by 0 bases, and 13 bases separated the two germline ends. Germline V gives CDR1 MDHEN, CDR2 SYDVKM. The CDR3 is 15 amino acids. The CDR3 protein is CASSSQRGGSYEQYF. For the CDR3, the DNA is TGTGCCAGCAGTTCCCAGCGTGGAGGCTCCTACGAGCAGTACTTC.